Following are 32 T cell receptor beta chains from one sample sequenced in a study of radiation and T cells in renal cell carcinoma. Some clones are missing from TCRdb's copy, which holds only in-frame ones; the method was immunoSEQ multiplex PCR. The sample yields roughly 120,000 clones, 70% to 90% seen once. Specified time point: blood 2 weeks post-SBRT. Regarding treatment: 15 Gy SBRT to primary tumor, nephrectomy 4 weeks later. The specimen was blood, collected from a patient whose treatment included radiotherapy and nephrectomy. Receptor source: a woman aged 55-69 years with renal cell carcinoma.

This clone was picked up a small number of times. The V call is TRBV9, the J call TRBJ1-1, with TRBD1 as a possible D gene (5 bases). The germline CDR1 and CDR2 sequences are SGDLS and YYNGEE. Trimming removed 4 bases from V and 0 bases from J, with 7 bases in between. The CDR3 runs to 13 residues. The CDR3 nucleotides are TGTGCCAGCAGCCAGGGCATGAACACTGAAGCTTTCTTT. It translates to CASSQGMNTEAFF.

In its sample, this clone was seen a few times. This sequence joins TRBV9 and TRBJ1-2; a possible D gene is TRBD1 (5 bases). Looked up from germline, CDR1 is SGDLS and CDR2 is YYNGEE. The CDR3 totals 14 residues. Between the trimmed V and J ends, which lost 0 bases and 5 bases, there was a span of 11 bases. In DNA form, the CDR3 reads TGTGCCAGCAGCGTAGAGGGGAAGCCTTATGGCTACACCTTC. It codes for CASSVEGKPYGYTF.

The chain recombines TRBV6-1 with TRBJ1-4, with TRBD1 identical over 7 bases. J gave up 10 bases and V 0 bases, and 11 bases lay outside the gene matches. Germline V lookup: CDR1 MNHNS, CDR2 SASEGT. The CDR3 is 16 amino acids. CDR3 nucleotide sequence: TGTGCCAGCAGTGAAGCTAGGGAGGGGGCTGGTGGAAAACTGTTTTTT. Its protein is CASSEAREGAGGKLFF.

The CDR3 coding sequence is TGTGCCAGCAGGCTCTTAGTCAATGAGCAGTTCTTC. Its translation is CASRLLVNEQFF. The rearrangement links TRBV6-6 to TRBJ2-1; the D is unclear. CDR3 length: 12 amino acids. The germline V gene has CDR1 MNHNY and CDR2 SVGAGI (reference sequence). V was trimmed by 6 bases and J by 6 bases, leaving 9 bases between them.

V and J are TRBV7-9 and TRBJ1-1; D is ambiguous. This CDR3 comprises 13 residues. Germline V gene data show CDR1 as SEHNR and CDR2 as FQNEAQ (reference sequence). V gave up 4 bases and J gave up 5 bases, with 11 bases separating them. The CDR3 region has the DNA TGTGCCAGCAGCTCAGATTCGCGTACTGAAGCTTTCTTT. It codes for CASSSDSRTEAFF.

This clone was picked up a small number of times. The chain recombines TRBV28 with TRBJ2-7; weak D call: TRBD1 (6 bases). The CDR3 spans 14 residues. Germline V gene lookup returns CDR1 MDHEN and CDR2 SYDVKM. With 5 bases removed from V and 4 bases from J, the gap between germline ends came to 15 bases. The CDR3 DNA reads TGTGCCAGCAGTCCCCCTGACAGGATTTACGAGCAGTACTTC. Protein product: CASSPPDRIYEQYF.

The chain has TRBV7-3 and TRBJ1-1, with no clear D. The CDR3 runs to 14 residues. Per the germline V gene, CDR1 is SGHTA and CDR2 is FQGTGA. V lost 5 bases, J lost 4 bases, and 14 bases lay in between. The CDR3 loop is CASSPTSGSTEAFF. CDR3 in DNA: TGTGCCAGCAGCCCTACCTCGGGGAGCACTGAAGCTTTCTTT.

CDR3 loop: CASSLSPRGATNEKLFF. The CDR3 DNA sequence: TGTGCCAGCAGCTTGTCCCCCAGGGGAGCAACTAATGAAAAACTGTTTTTT. This rearrangement joins TRBV5-4 to TRBJ1-4; D might be TRBD1 (6 bases). Germline CDR1 is SGHNT and CDR2 is YYREEE (reference sequence). This CDR3 has 17 amino acids. The germline V and J ends were trimmed by 1 base and 0 bases, with 13 bases remaining between them.

The chain links TRBV7-9 to TRBJ1-2; D might be TRBD1 (6 bases). The CDR3 extends over 18 amino acids. The ends were cut back, 5 bases at V and 4 bases at J, with 26 bases in the middle. Germline V gene data show CDR1 as SEHNR and CDR2 as FQNEAQ (reference sequence). Here the CDR3 DNA reads TGTGCCAGCAGCCCAGCAATCAGAATCGGGGGCGGGAGCTATGGCTACACCTTC. This sequence encodes CASSPAIRIGGGSYGYTF. The whole variable domain, remainder taken from reference TRBV7-9 and TRBJ1-2, is DTGVSQNPRHKITKRGQNVTFRCDPISEHNRLYWYRQTLGQGPEFLTYFQNEAQLEKSRLLSDRFSAERPKGSFSTLEIQRTEQGDSAMYLCASSPAIRIGGGSYGYTFGSGTRLTVV.

Only a few counts were recorded for this clone. Other DNA sequences within the sample encode an identical CDR3. The rearrangement joins TRBV27 to TRBJ2-7; D is uncertain. Germline CDR1 reads MNHEY; CDR2 reads SMNVEV (reference sequence). CDR3 length equals 14 residues. The V and J ends lost 2 bases and 0 bases respectively, with 8 bases between them. The CDR3 region has the DNA TGTGCCAGCAGTTTAACGGCTCTCTCCTACGAGCAGTACTTC. Protein sequence: CASSLTALSYEQYF.

This clone was found once. This sample also contains other DNA sequences that code for the same CDR3. The chain has TRBV30 and TRBJ1-2, with D unresolved. This CDR3 spans 13 amino acids. CDR1 is GTSNPN and CDR2 is SVGIG in the germline V gene (reference sequence). V lost 6 bases and J lost 4, with 15 bases in between. In DNA form, the CDR3 reads TGTGCCTGTACGTTTCAAAGAGGCTATGGCTACACCTTC. Protein product: CACTFQRGYGYTF.

In its sample, this clone was seen a few times. The chain uses TRBV18 and TRBJ1-6, with TRBD1 matching 9 bases. V was pared by 10 bases and J by 9 bases, with 7 bases of the junction left unmatched. The CDR3 runs 13 residues. In germline, CDR1 is KGHSH, CDR2 LQKENI. CDR3 residues: CATGQGLSSPLHF. For the CDR3, the DNA is TGTGCCACGGGACAGGGACTCTCTTCACCCCTCCACTTT.

The chain joins TRBV4-3 to TRBJ1-3; D is possibly TRBD1 (6 bases). V was shortened by 1 base and J by 2 bases, with 9 bases between the two germline ends. From germline, CDR1 is LGHNA and CDR2 YSLEER. The CDR3 has 15 amino acids. The CDR3 is CASSQGTEAGNTIYF. In DNA, the CDR3 is TGCGCCAGCAGCCAAGGGACAGAGGCTGGAAACACCATATATTTT.

The CDR3 DNA sequence: TGTGCCAGCAGCCTAAACAGGGCCTACAATGAGCAGTTCTTC. This gives the protein CASSLNRAYNEQFF. J is TRBJ2-1 and V is TRBV27, with D maybe TRBD1 (6 bases). Trimming took 6 bases from V and 2 from J, leaving 11 bases between them. CDR1 MNHEY and CDR2 SMNVEV come from the germline V gene (reference sequence). The CDR3 totals 14 residues.

The rearrangement joins TRBV12-2 to TRBJ1-4; the table's TRBD1 call for D was not verified on the DNA. TRBV12-2 is described as a pseudogene. The CDR3 has 18 residues. As DNA, the CDR3 is TGTGCAAGTCGCTTAATGAGGGAAAAGTGGGACAGGGGAAAAAAACTGTTTTTT. Amino acids: CASRLMREKWDRGKKLFF.

This clone was detected a few times. The chain uses TRBV29-1 and TRBJ1-1, with D uncertain. Per germline, CDR1 SQVTM and CDR2 ANQGSEA. Deletions cut 4 bases from V and 1 base from J, with 7 bases between. The CDR3 is 12 amino acids. CDR3 DNA: TGCAGCGTTGTGTTCTCGAACACTGAAGCTTTCTTT. Encoded protein: CSVVFSNTEAFF. Variable domain in full (rest from reference TRBV29-1 and TRBJ1-1): SAVISQKPSRDICQRGTSLTIQCQVDSQVTMMFWYRQQPGQSLTLIATANQGSEATYESGFVIDKFPISRPNLTFSTLTVSNMSPEDSSIYLCSVVFSNTEAFFGQGTRLTVV.

This chain joins TRBV4-1 and TRBJ2-1; the D gene is possibly TRBD1 (6 bases). Trimming removed 2 bases from V and 2 bases from J, with 13 bases in between. Germline V gene lookup returns CDR1 MGHRA and CDR2 YSYEKL. The CDR3 is 16 amino acids. CDR3 in amino acids: CASSQPTGKTYNEQFF. CDR3 nucleotide sequence: TGCGCCAGCAGCCAACCTACAGGGAAGACCTACAATGAGCAGTTCTTC.

A note on this clone: Germline is not matched at one junction end, which may reflect a read error. The genes are TRBV7-7 and TRBJ2-5; D call uncertain. The CDR3 loop spans 14 amino acids. Germline CDR1 and CDR2: SSHAT and FNYEAQ (reference sequence). CDR3 amino acids: CASSFPGSQETQYF. The CDR3 DNA follows: TGTGCTAGCAGCTTTCCCGGATCCCAAGAGACCCAGTACTTC. The whole variable domain, remainder taken from reference TRBV7-7 and TRBJ2-5, is GAGVSQSPRYKVTKRGQDVTLRCDPISSHATLYWYQQALGQGPEFLTYFNYEAQPDKSGLPSDRFSAERPEGSISTLTIQRTEQRDSAMYRCASSFPGSQETQYFGPGTRLLVL.

The V gene is TRBV25-1, the J gene TRBJ1-2; D not certain. This CDR3 has 12 residues. Trimming took off 1 base at V and 8 bases at J, with 8 bases between the two ends. Germline V CDR1 and CDR2: MGHDK, SYGVNS. The CDR3 coding sequence is TGTGCCAGCAGTGAATCGAGCAGAGGCTACACCTTC. As protein: CASSESSRGYTF.

The chain uses TRBV11-2 and TRBJ2-5; D gene unclear. The CDR3 has 13 amino acids. V was clipped by 1 base and J by 1 base, with 4 bases between them. Germline-derived CDR1 and CDR2 are SGHAT and FQNNGV. CDR3 in DNA: TGTGCCAGCAGCTTAGTTACCCAAGAGACCCAGTACTTC. This codes for CASSLVTQETQYF.

Written as DNA, the CDR3 is TGTGCCAGCAGCCCGGACAGAATCTACGAGCAGTACTTC. Encoded protein: CASSPDRIYEQYF. The rearrangement uses TRBV7-3 and TRBJ2-7; D is perhaps TRBD1 (6 bases). Germline assignment: CDR1 SGHTA and CDR2 FQGTGA. Trimming removed 5 bases at V and 3 bases at J, with 11 bases between. This CDR3 contains 13 residues. Full variable domain (missing parts from reference TRBV7-3 and TRBJ2-7): GAGVSQTPSNKVTEKGKYVELRCDPISGHTALYWYRQSLGQGPEFLIYFQGTGAADDSGLPNDRFFAVRPEGSVSTLKIQRTERGDSAVYLCASSPDRIYEQYFGPGTRLTVT.

CDR3 coding DNA: TGTGCCACCAGCAGGGGACAGGGGGCGTATCAAGAGACCCAGTACTTC. Protein: CATSRGQGAYQETQYF. The rearrangement joins TRBV15 to TRBJ2-5, with TRBD1 identical over 12 bases. CDR3 length: 16 residues. Looked up from germline, CDR1 is LNHNV and CDR2 is YYDKDF (reference sequence). The V and J ends lost 3 bases and 2 bases, in that order; junction bases with no gene match: 4.

The chain uses TRBV27 and TRBJ2-7, with D tentatively TRBD2 (6 bases). With 2 bases removed from V and 3 bases from J, the gap between germline ends came to 17 bases. The CDR3 consists of 16 residues. Germline assignment: CDR1 MNHEY and CDR2 SMNVEV (reference sequence). The CDR3 here is CASSLRSAGHLYEQYF. CDR3 in DNA: TGTGCCAGCAGTTTAAGGTCTGCGGGGCACCTCTACGAGCAGTACTTC.

J is TRBJ2-2 and V is TRBV2; 8 bases are a match to TRBD1. CDR3 length: 16 amino acids. The germline V gene encodes CDR1 SNHLY and CDR2 FYNNEI. Losses at the gene ends were 6 bases for V and 0 bases for J; bases not matched to a gene: 6. The CDR3: CASREDRATNTGELFF. The CDR3 DNA reads as TGTGCCAGCAGGGAGGACAGGGCGACGAACACCGGGGAGCTGTTTTTT. Full variable domain (remainder filled in from reference TRBV2 and TRBJ2-2): EPEVTQTPSHQVTQMGQEVILRCVPISNHLYFYWYRQILGQKVEFLVSFYNNEISEKSEIFDDQFSVERPDGSNFTLKIRSTKLEDSAMYFCASREDRATNTGELFFGEGSRLTVL.

This clone was picked up one time. The chain joins TRBV28 to TRBJ2-3; D is unresolved. The CDR3 consists of 14 residues. Trimming cost V 2 bases and J 2 bases, with 8 bases left between them. Per the germline V gene, CDR1 is MDHEN and CDR2 is SYDVKM. CDR3: CASSLTGYTDTQYF. The CDR3 DNA reads TGTGCCAGCAGTTTAACCGGGTACACAGATACGCAGTATTTT.

The chain recombines TRBV9 with TRBJ1-4; TRBD1 matches at 7 bases. The V gene end was trimmed by 4 bases and the J gene end by 6 bases; junction bases not matched to a gene: 3. Germline V gene data show CDR1 as SGDLS and CDR2 as YYNGEE. This CDR3 is 13 amino acids long. CDR3 loop: CASSPGQDEKLFF. The CDR3 region has the DNA TGTGCCAGCAGCCCAGGACAGGATGAAAAACTGTTTTTT.

The gene calls are TRBV5-4 and TRBJ1-1, with D maybe TRBD1 (5 bases). Trimming left V 2 bases short and J 1 base short, with 6 bases between. CDR3 length equals 13 residues. The germline V gene encodes CDR1 SGHNT and CDR2 YYREEE (reference sequence). The CDR3 DNA is TGTGCCAGCAGCTTCGACAGGAACACTGAAGCTTTCTTT. Translating it yields CASSFDRNTEAFF.

The genes are TRBV28 and TRBJ2-1; 8 bases line up with TRBD1. CDR3 length: 15 residues. Trimming cost V 8 bases and J 1 base; bases outside gene matches: 7. Germline-derived CDR1 and CDR2 are MDHEN and SYDVKM. CDR3 bases: TGTGCCAGCGAACGTGACAGGGGATCCTACAATGAGCAGTTCTTC. Translated: CASERDRGSYNEQFF.

The chain uses TRBV18 and TRBJ2-7; 8 nucleotides line up with TRBD2. V shed 3 bases, J shed 2 bases, and the junction held 9 bases outside the gene matches. CDR1 is KGHSH and CDR2 is LQKENI in the germline V gene. The CDR3 covers 16 residues. CDR3 protein: CASSPTGSGGPYEQYF. The CDR3 coding sequence is TGTGCCAGCTCACCGACGGGGTCGGGAGGGCCCTACGAGCAGTACTTC.

This clone was seen only once. The V and J genes are TRBV28 and TRBJ1-5; D uncertain. The length of the CDR3 is 15 residues. The germline V gene has CDR1 MDHEN and CDR2 SYDVKM. Trimming took 5 bases from V and 7 from J, leaving 18 bases between them. CDR3: CASSEAQTFGQPQHF. Here the CDR3 DNA reads TGTGCCAGCAGTGAAGCGCAGACCTTCGGACAGCCCCAGCATTTT.

J is TRBJ1-3 and V is TRBV6-1, with D possibly TRBD1 on 5 matching bases. This CDR3 spans 13 amino acids. Germline V gene data show CDR1 as MNHNS and CDR2 as SASEGT. The V end was cut by 7 bases, the J end by 8 bases, with 15 bases between. The CDR3 region is CASNRDSRDTIYF. CDR3 nucleotide sequence: TGTGCCAGCAACCGGGACTCTCGGGACACCATATATTTT.

The chain is built from TRBV9 and TRBJ2-1; 9 positions agree with TRBD2. This CDR3 contains 15 residues. The germline V gene has CDR1 SGDLS and CDR2 YYNGEE. V was pared by 4 bases and J by 6 bases, with 8 bases of the junction left unmatched. CDR3 loop: CASSNVAGESNEQFF. Written as DNA, the CDR3 is TGTGCCAGCAGCAACGTAGCGGGAGAGTCCAATGAGCAGTTCTTC.